This record looks at one TCR beta chain sequence and its context. The CDR3 consists of 13 residues. Per the germline V gene, CDR1 is MNHEY and CDR2 is SMNVEV (reference sequence). Trimming left V 4 bases short and J 12 bases short, with 18 bases between. Clones were read by immunoSEQ multiplex PCR, and TCRdb kept only the in-frame ones, dropping some. The sample carries over a million clones, approximately 72% recorded once. The data were taken from a study of shared clonotypes between healthy human individuals. Sequencing used memory CD4+ T cells sorted from blood. The subset denotes: CD45RA-negative fraction. The V call is TRBV27, the J call TRBJ1-2; D gene uncertain. The source of this sequence is a man between 18 and 29 years old in good health. The CDR3 region has the DNA TGTGCCAGCAGTTCAGGCGCAACAAATGTCAACACCTTC. Protein product: CASSSGATNVNTF.